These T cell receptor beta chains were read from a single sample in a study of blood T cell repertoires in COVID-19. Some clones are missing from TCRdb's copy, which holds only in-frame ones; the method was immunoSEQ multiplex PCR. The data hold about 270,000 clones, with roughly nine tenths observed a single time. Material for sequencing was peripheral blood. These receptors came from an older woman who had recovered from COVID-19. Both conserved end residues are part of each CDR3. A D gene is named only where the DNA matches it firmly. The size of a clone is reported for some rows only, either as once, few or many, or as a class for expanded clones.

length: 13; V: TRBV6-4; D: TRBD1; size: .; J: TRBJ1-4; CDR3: CAIQGGHGEKLFF; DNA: TGTGCCATCCAGGGGGGTCACGGTGAAAAACTGTTTTTT
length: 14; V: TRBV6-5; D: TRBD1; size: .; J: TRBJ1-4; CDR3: CASSLGGINEKLFF; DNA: TGTGCCAGCAGTTTAGGGGGCATTAATGAAAAACTGTTTTTT
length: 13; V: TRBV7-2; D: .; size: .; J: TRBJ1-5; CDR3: CASSQAMGQPQHF; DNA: TGTGCCAGCAGCCAGGCCATGGGCCAGCCCCAGCATTTT
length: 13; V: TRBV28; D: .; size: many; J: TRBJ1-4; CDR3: CASSLQGGEKLFF; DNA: TGTGCCAGCAGTCTACAGGGCGGTGAAAAACTGTTTTTT
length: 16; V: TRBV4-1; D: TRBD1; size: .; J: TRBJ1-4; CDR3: CASSQDLGTGGIKRFF; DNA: TGCGCCAGCAGCCAAGATTTGGGGACAGGGGGAATCAAACGGTTTTTT
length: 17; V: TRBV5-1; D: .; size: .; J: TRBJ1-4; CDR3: CASSLWQGHGGEEKLFF; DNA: TGCGCCAGCAGCTTGTGGCAGGGGCATGGGGGAGAAGAAAAACTGTTTTTT
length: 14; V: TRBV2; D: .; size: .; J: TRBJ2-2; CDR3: CASSWGPNTGELFF; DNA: TGTGCCAGCAGTTGGGGGCCAAACACCGGGGAGCTGTTTTTT
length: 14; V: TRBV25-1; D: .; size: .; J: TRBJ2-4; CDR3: CASSGAGAKNIQYF; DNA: TGTGCCAGCAGTGGGGCAGGTGCCAAAAACATTCAGTACTTC
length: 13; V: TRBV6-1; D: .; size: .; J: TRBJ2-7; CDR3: CASSEPVSYEQYF; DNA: TGTGCCAGCAGTGAGCCGGTCTCCTACGAGCAGTACTTC
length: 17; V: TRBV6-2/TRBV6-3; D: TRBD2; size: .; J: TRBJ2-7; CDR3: CASSHWASGGVSYEQYF; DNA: TGTGCCAGCAGTCACTGGGCTAGCGGGGGCGTTTCCTACGAGCAGTACTTC
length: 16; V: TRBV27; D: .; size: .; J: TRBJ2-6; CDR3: CASSLIFRSGANVLTF; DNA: TGTGCCAGCAGTTTAATCTTCCGCTCTGGGGCCAACGTCCTGACTTTC
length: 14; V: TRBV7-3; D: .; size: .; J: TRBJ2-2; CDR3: CASSRGTGGGELFF; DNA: TGTGCCAGCAGCCGGGGGACCGGGGGCGGGGAGCTGTTTTTT
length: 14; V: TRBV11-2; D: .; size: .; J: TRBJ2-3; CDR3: CASSLALDYRTQYF; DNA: TGTGCCAGCAGCTTAGCTTTGGACTACCGGACGCAGTATTTT
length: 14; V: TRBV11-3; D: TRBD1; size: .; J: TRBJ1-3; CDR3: CASSRGTAGNTIYF; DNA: TGTGCCAGCAGCAGGGGGACAGCTGGAAACACCATATATTTT
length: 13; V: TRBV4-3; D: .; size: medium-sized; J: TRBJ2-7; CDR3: CASSQDISGAVLF; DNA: TGCGCCAGCAGCCAAGATATCTCCGGAGCAGTACTGTTC
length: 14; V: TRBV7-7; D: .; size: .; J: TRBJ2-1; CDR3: CASSLAGVDNEQFF; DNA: TGTGCTAGCAGCTTAGCCGGGGTTGACAATGAGCAGTTCTTC
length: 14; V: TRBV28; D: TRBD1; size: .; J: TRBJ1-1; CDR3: CASSQRGLGTEAFF; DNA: TGTGCCAGCAGCCAGAGGGGGCTGGGCACTGAAGCTTTCTTT
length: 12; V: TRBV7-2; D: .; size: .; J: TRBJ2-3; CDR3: CATVEATDTQYF; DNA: TGTGCCACGGTCGAGGCCACAGATACGCAGTATTTT
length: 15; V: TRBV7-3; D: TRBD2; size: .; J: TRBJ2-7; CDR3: CASSLNSGGGGEQYF; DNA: TGTGCCAGCAGCCTAAACAGCGGGGGCGGTGGCGAGCAGTACTTC
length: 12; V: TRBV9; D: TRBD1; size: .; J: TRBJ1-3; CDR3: CASSVRQGPIYF; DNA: TGTGCCAGCAGCGTCCGACAGGGGCCCATATATTTT
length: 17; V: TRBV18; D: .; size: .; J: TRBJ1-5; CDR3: CASSPVPGGRSNQPQHF; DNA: TGTGCCAGCTCACCTGTCCCCGGGGGGAGAAGCAATCAGCCCCAGCATTTT
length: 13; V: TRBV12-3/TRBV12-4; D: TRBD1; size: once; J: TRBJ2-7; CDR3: CASSRQGRSEQYF; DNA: TGTGCCAGCAGTCGACAGGGGCGAAGCGAGCAGTACTTC
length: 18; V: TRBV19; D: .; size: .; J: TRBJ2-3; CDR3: CASSIPIQGFGGTDTQYF; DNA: TGTGCCAGTAGTATTCCCATACAGGGTTTCGGGGGCACAGATACGCAGTATTTT
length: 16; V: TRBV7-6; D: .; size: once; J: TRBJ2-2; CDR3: CASSLPPARDTGELFF; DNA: TGTGCCAGCAGCTTACCCCCAGCGCGGGACACCGGGGAGCTGTTTTTT
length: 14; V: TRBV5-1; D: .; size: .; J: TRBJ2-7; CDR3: CASSNSLSSYEQYF; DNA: TGCGCCAGCAGCAACAGCCTCAGCTCCTACGAGCAGTACTTC
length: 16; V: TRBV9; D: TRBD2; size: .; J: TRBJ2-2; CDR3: CASSNIAGGYTGELFF; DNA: TGTGCCAGCAGTAACATAGCGGGGGGTTATACCGGGGAGCTGTTTTTT
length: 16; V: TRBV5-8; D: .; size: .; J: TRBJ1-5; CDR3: CASSLGAGRSNQPQHF; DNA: TGTGCCAGCAGCTTGGGGGCAGGGCGTAGCAATCAGCCCCAGCATTTT
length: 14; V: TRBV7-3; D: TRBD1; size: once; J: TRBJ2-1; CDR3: CASSTQGADDEQFF; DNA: TGTGCCAGCAGCACTCAGGGGGCGGACGATGAGCAGTTCTTC
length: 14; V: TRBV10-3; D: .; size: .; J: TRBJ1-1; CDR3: CASYSGVRGTEAFF; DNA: TGTGCCAGCTACTCAGGGGTTCGGGGCACTGAAGCTTTCTTT
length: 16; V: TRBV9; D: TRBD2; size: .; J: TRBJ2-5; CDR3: CASSEDTSGGAETQYF; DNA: TGTGCCAGCAGCGAAGATACTAGCGGGGGGGCCGAGACCCAGTACTTC
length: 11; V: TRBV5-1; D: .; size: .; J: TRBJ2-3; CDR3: CASSSVDTQYF; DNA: TGCGCCAGCAGCTCGGTTGATACGCAGTATTTT
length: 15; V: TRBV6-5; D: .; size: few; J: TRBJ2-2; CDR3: CASSRERTNTGELFF; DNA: TGTGCCAGCAGCCGGGAGCGCACGAACACCGGGGAGCTGTTTTTT
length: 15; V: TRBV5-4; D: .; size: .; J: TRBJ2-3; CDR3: CASSAQGGGTDTQYF; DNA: TGTGCCAGCAGCGCACAGGGTGGGGGCACAGATACGCAGTATTTT
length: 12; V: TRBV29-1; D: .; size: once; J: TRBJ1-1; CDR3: CSAQPMNTEAFF; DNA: TGCAGCGCACAGCCAATGAACACTGAAGCTTTCTTT
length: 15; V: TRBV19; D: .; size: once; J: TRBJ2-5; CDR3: CASNPNVLAAETQYF; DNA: TGTGCCAGTAACCCTAACGTACTAGCAGCGGAGACCCAGTACTTC
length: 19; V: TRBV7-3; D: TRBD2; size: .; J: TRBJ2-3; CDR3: CASSSPTRTSGGSTDTQYF; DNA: TGTGCCAGCAGCTCCCCAACTCGGACTAGCGGAGGGAGCACAGATACGCAGTATTTT
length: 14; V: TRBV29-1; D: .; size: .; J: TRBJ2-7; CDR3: CSVEVGPQAHEQYF; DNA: TGCAGCGTTGAAGTGGGGCCCCAAGCACACGAGCAGTACTTC
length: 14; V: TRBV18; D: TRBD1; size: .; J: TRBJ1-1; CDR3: CASSPQGANTEAFF; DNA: TGTGCCAGCTCACCACAGGGGGCGAACACTGAAGCTTTCTTT
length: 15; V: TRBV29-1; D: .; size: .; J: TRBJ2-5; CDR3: CSVVDSRIGGETQYF; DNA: TGCAGCGTTGTGGACAGTCGGATAGGCGGAGAGACCCAGTACTTC
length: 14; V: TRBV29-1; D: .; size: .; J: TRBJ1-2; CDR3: CSVRGGTQASGYTF; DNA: TGCAGCGTCCGGGGGGGGACTCAGGCCAGTGGCTACACCTTC
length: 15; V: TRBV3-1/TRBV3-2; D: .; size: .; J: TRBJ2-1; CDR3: CASSLRGAQGFEQFF; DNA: TGTGCCAGCAGCCTACGGGGGGCCCAGGGGTTTGAGCAGTTCTTC
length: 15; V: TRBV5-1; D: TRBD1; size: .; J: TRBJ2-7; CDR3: CASSLIPGQGLEQYF; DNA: TGCGCCAGCAGCCTTATCCCGGGACAGGGGCTTGAGCAGTACTTC
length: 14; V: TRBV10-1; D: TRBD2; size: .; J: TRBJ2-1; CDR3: CASPAGGRNNEQFF; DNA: TGCGCCAGCCCAGCGGGGGGACGAAACAATGAGCAGTTCTTC